This TCR beta chain was profiled in a study of graft-versus-host responses after intestinal transplantation. In the study overall: Every one of the recipients received anti-thymocyte globulin induction and afterwards took tacrolimus and steroids for about 3 years.

V lost 4 bases to trimming and J lost 8 bases; unmatched junction nucleotides: 8. CDR3 length: 13 amino acids. Germline lookup yields CDR1 SGDLS and CDR2 YYNGEE. Repertoires were generated with immunoSEQ multiplex PCR, while TCRdb's copy carries only in-frame clones and drops some. The sample includes about 90,000 clones, about 93% seen only once; the top ten take roughly 0.49%. Concerning this clone: What it binds is unknown.

The sample in question was unstimulated CD8+ T cells sorted from spleen or lymph node cells, obtained before intestinal transplant. The chain uses TRBV9 and TRBJ1-1, with 7 bases matching TRBD1. The clonotype comes from a human donor who received an intestinal transplant. The CDR3 DNA reads as TGTGCCAGCAGCTCAGGGACAGCGAGCGAAGCTTTCTTT. Amino acids: CASSSGTASEAFF.